The 7 T cell receptor beta chains presented below share a single source sample, sequenced in a study of cytomegalovirus exposure and HLA in healthy donors. TCRdb's table, derived via immunoSEQ multiplex PCR, lists solely in-frame clones and lacks some. The sample yields nearly 200,000 clones, 80% to 90% seen once. The sample taken for sequencing was PBMCs. The receptors were gathered from a woman aged 25 to 39 in good health and CMV-seropositive.

The chain couples TRBV7-9 to TRBJ2-7; the match to TRBD2 covers 10 bases. The germline V gene encodes CDR1 SEHNR and CDR2 FQNEAQ (reference sequence). The CDR3 length is 17 residues. V lost 1 base and J lost 9; bases outside the gene matches: 15. The CDR3 DNA reads TGTGCCAGCAGCTTAGATGGTGTGGAAAGCGGGAGGGCCCTGCAGTACTTC. It encodes CASSLDGVESGRALQYF.

V is TRBV6-6 and J is TRBJ2-2; no firm D call. CDR3 size: 14 residues. Germline CDR1 is MNHNY and CDR2 is SVGAGI (reference sequence). V dropped 6 bases and J dropped 1 base, with 9 bases sitting between them. As DNA, the CDR3 is TGTGCCAGCAGGCCTGAGCGGAACACCGGGGAGCTGTTTTTT. Translated, it gives CASRPERNTGELFF.

The chain combines TRBV29-1 with TRBJ2-2; D uncertain. CDR1 and CDR2 (germline): SQVTM, ANQGSEA. Trimming took off 0 bases at V and 6 bases at J, with 11 bases between the two ends. The CDR3 totals 14 residues. The CDR3 DNA is TGCAGCGTTGAAGAAAGTGGTTCGGCCGGGGAGCTGTTTTTT. Translating gives CSVEESGSAGELFF.

To note about this clone: Other DNA sequences within the sample encode an identical CDR3. The chain employs TRBV18 and TRBJ2-5; D not certain. This CDR3 spans 13 amino acids. Trimming stripped 2 bases from V and 2 bases from J, with 6 bases between. CDR1 and CDR2 from the germline V gene are KGHSH and LQKENI. The CDR3 DNA sequence: TGTGCCAGCTCACCATCGGTTCAAGAGACCCAGTACTTC. Translated, it gives CASSPSVQETQYF.

The gene calls are TRBV30 and TRBJ1-5; 9 bases line up with TRBD1. CDR3 length: 16 residues. Trimming cost V 4 bases and J 10 bases; bases outside gene matches: 17. Germline lookup yields CDR1 GTSNPN and CDR2 SVGIG (reference sequence). The CDR3: CAWNGGMGQGSLPQHF. For the CDR3, the DNA is TGTGCCTGGAATGGGGGAATGGGACAGGGAAGTCTCCCCCAGCATTTT. Combining the CDR3 with reference TRBV30 and TRBJ1-5 gives the whole variable domain SQTIHQWPATLVQPVGSPLSLECTVEGTSNPNLYWYRQAAGRGLQLLFYSVGIGQISSEVPQNLSASRPQDRQFILSSKKLLLSDSGFYLCAWNGGMGQGSLPQHFGDGTRLSIL.

The chain uses TRBV5-4 and TRBJ2-4; 7 bases align to TRBD2. In germline, CDR1 is SGHNT, CDR2 YYREEE (reference sequence). V trimming: 4 bases; J trimming: 7 bases; junction bases outside the gene matches: 8. This CDR3 has 14 residues. In nucleotides, the CDR3 is TGTGCCAGCAGCCCTGACCCACTAGCGAACATTCAGTACTTC. Protein: CASSPDPLANIQYF. The whole variable domain, remainder taken from reference TRBV5-4 and TRBJ2-4, is ETGVTQSPTHLIKTRGQQVTLRCSSQSGHNTVSWYQQALGQGPQFIFQYYREEENGRGNFPPRFSGLQFPNYSSELNVNALELDDSALYLCASSPDPLANIQYFGAGTRLSVL.

V is TRBV5-4 and J is TRBJ1-1; D perhaps matches TRBD1 (6 bases). The CDR3 loop spans 12 amino acids. The germline gives CDR1 SGHNT, CDR2 YYREEE (reference sequence). V was trimmed by 5 bases and J by 8 bases, leaving 13 bases between them. The CDR3 region has the DNA TGTGCCAGCAGGCTCGATGGGACAGAAGCTTTCTTT. Its translation: CASRLDGTEAFF.